The rows below give T cell receptor beta chains drawn from one sample of a study of long-term antiretroviral therapy in people with HIV. The data were produced by immunoSEQ multiplex PCR, yet TCRdb's version contains in-frame clones alone and is incomplete. The table records roughly 20,000 clones, 81% of them present only once. This material consisted of unsorted PBMCs, taken 1.5 years after starting antiretroviral therapy. These TCRs come from a man aged 30 to 39 with HIV. Both conserved end residues are part of each CDR3. Fields, in order: J gene, D gene, V gene, clone size, CDR3 protein, CDR3 DNA. The D gene is left open where the match is weak. A clone size is listed for some rows: how often the clone was seen (once, few, many), or a class if it is expanded.

>TRBJ2-1|.|TRBV6-5|few
CASSYAAGPNEQFF
TGTGCCAGCAGTTACGCCGCTGGACCGAATGAGCAGTTCTTC
>TRBJ1-5|.|TRBV4-3|.
CASSQRDDQPQHF
TGCGCCAGCAGCCAAAGGGACGATCAGCCCCAGCATTTT
>TRBJ2-7|.|TRBV27|.
CASSSSPFAPYEQYF
TGTGCCAGCAGTTCTTCCCCCTTTGCCCCCTACGAGCAGTACTTC
>TRBJ1-1|.|TRBV5-4|.
CASSVVGTNEAFF
TGTGCCAGCAGCGTAGTAGGGACAAACGAAGCTTTCTTT
>TRBJ2-1|.|TRBV28|.
CASSPPQYNEQFF
TGTGCCAGCAGCCCACCCCAATATAATGAGCAGTTCTTC
>TRBJ1-2|TRBD1|TRBV29-1|.
CSVEVWGTGDNYGYTF
TGCAGCGTTGAAGTTTGGGGGACAGGGGATAACTATGGCTACACCTTC
>TRBJ2-7|.|TRBV5-6|.
CASSFGTDLYEQYF
TGTGCCAGCAGCTTTGGGACGGACCTCTACGAGCAGTACTTC
>TRBJ2-5|.|TRBV7-2|once
CASSLNFPGTRETQYF
TGTGCCAGCAGCTTAAACTTCCCAGGGACGAGAGAGACCCAGTACTTC
>TRBJ2-5|TRBD2|TRBV10-2|.
CASSRGTSGAETQYF
TGCGCCAGCAGTCGGGGGACTAGCGGGGCGGAGACCCAGTACTTC
>TRBJ2-2|TRBD2|TRBV6-4|once
CASAGGDTGELFF
TGTGCCAGCGCCGGGGGGGACACCGGGGAGCTGTTTTTT
>TRBJ2-7|.|TRBV28|few
CASTRTFPSYEQYF
TGTGCCAGCACCCGGACTTTCCCTTCCTACGAGCAGTACTTC
>TRBJ2-1|TRBD2|TRBV27|.
CASSPPGLGLLNEQFF
TGTGCCAGCAGTCCTCCCGGACTAGGTCTCCTCAATGAGCAGTTCTTC
>TRBJ1-6|.|TRBV28|.
CASRTSNSPLHF
TGTGCCAGCAGGACTTCGAATTCACCCCTCCACTTT
>TRBJ2-5|.|TRBV5-1|.
CASSRGTASGPETQYF
TGCGCCAGCAGCCGAGGAACGGCGTCCGGGCCCGAGACCCAGTACTTC
>TRBJ2-7|.|TRBV11-2|.
CASSLAQGKSF
TGTGCCAGCAGCTTAGCGCAGGGAAAGAGCTTC
>TRBJ2-5|TRBD2|TRBV15|.
CATQGLAGEGAQYF
TGTGCCACCCAAGGGCTAGCGGGGGAAGGGGCCCAGTACTTC
>TRBJ2-1|TRBD1|TRBV7-2|.
CASSFPTGTGDIDEQFF
TGTGCCAGCAGCTTCCCTACGGGGACAGGGGATATCGATGAGCAGTTCTTC
>TRBJ1-1|.|TRBV6-1|.
CASSEGRDTEAFF
TGTGCCAGCAGTGAAGGACGGGACACTGAAGCTTTCTTT
>TRBJ2-5|TRBD1|TRBV30|.
CAWSRDSEETQYF
TGTGCCTGGAGTAGGGACAGTGAGGAGACCCAGTACTTC
>TRBJ2-1|.|TRBV28|.
CASSLGNEQFF
TGTGCCAGCAGCCTAGGGAATGAGCAGTTCTTC
>TRBJ2-2|TRBD1|TRBV2|.
CASSKQGWDTGELFF
TGTGCCAGTAGCAAACAGGGGTGGGACACCGGGGAGCTGTTTTTT
>TRBJ1-5|.|TRBV6-5|.
CASSLDGSNQPQHF
TGTGCCAGCAGCCTGGACGGGTCAAATCAGCCCCAGCATTTT
>TRBJ2-7|TRBD1|TRBV10-2|.
CASSESGGQGDYEQYF
TGCGCCAGCAGTGAGTCTGGTGGGCAGGGGGACTACGAGCAGTACTTC
>TRBJ1-1|.|TRBV9|.
CASSARSAGKTEAFF
TGTGCCAGCAGCGCCCGGTCGGCGGGGAAGACTGAAGCTTTCTTT
>TRBJ2-1|TRBD2|TRBV19|.
CASSISRFSGGPYNEQFF
TGTGCCAGTAGTATCTCCCGATTCAGCGGGGGGCCGTACAATGAGCAGTTCTTC
>TRBJ1-2|.|TRBV4-3|medium-sized
CASSQAGNYGYTF
TGCGCCAGCAGCCAAGCCGGGAACTATGGCTACACCTTC
>TRBJ2-3|.|TRBV2|.
CASSYGSFTDTQYF
TGTGCCAGCAGCTACGGTTCTTTCACAGATACGCAGTATTTT
>TRBJ2-5|TRBD1|TRBV5-1|.
CASSPLGQIQETQYF
TGCGCCAGCAGCCCGTTGGGACAGATCCAAGAGACCCAGTACTTC
>TRBJ1-1|.|TRBV29-1|.
CSVDRGRGAFF
TGCAGCGTTGATCGGGGGCGAGGAGCTTTCTTT
>TRBJ1-1|.|TRBV28|.
CASSLSQGNTEAFF
TGTGCCAGCAGTTTAAGCCAGGGGAACACTGAAGCTTTCTTT
>TRBJ1-2|.|TRBV5-1|.
CASSLGGNYGYTF
TGCGCCAGCAGCTTGGGGGGAAACTATGGCTACACCTTC
>TRBJ1-2|TRBD1|TRBV9|.
CASSVTGGADGYTF
TGTGCCAGCAGCGTGACAGGGGGCGCAGATGGCTACACCTTC
>TRBJ2-7|.|TRBV7-9|.
CASSQTGEGYEQYF
TGTGCCAGCAGCCAGACGGGAGAAGGGTACGAGCAGTACTTC
>TRBJ2-3|TRBD2|TRBV27|.
CASSLLPGTSGRGDTDTQYF
TGTGCCAGCAGTTTATTACCCGGAACTAGCGGGAGGGGGGACACAGATACGCAGTATTTT
>TRBJ2-7|.|TRBV27|.
CASSRSSGDREQYF
TGTGCCAGCAGCCGATCGTCGGGGGATCGCGAGCAGTACTTC
>TRBJ1-1|.|TRBV7-9|.
CASSREAGRTEAFF
TGTGCCAGCAGCCGGGAGGCCGGGAGGACTGAAGCTTTCTTT
>TRBJ1-4|.|TRBV5-6|.
CASSLGATGQTATNEKLFF
TGTGCCAGCAGCTTGGGGGCCACTGGGCAGACAGCAACTAATGAAAAACTGTTTTTT